This TCR beta chain was identified in a study of blood T cell repertoires in COVID-19. Study-wide context: The United States, Italy and Spain supplied acute and convalescent COVID-19 samples. T cells, B-cell-depleted T cells, or PBMCs provided the cDNA or gDNA that served as material.

Study processing details: Estimation of nucleated cell counts was performed using reference gene primer amplification. Only in-frame clones appear in the TCRdb table, and some are missing; sequencing was by immunoSEQ multiplex PCR. The V and J calls and the clone size are those of that table, but D and trimming were determined from the DNA. Among under 300,000 clones, 85% were seen once, and the ten largest hold roughly 15%. The clonotype originates from a human donor in a cohort sampled during active COVID-19. The sequenced material came from peripheral blood.

CDR3 sequence reads: CSVQGPNTEAFF. Here the CDR3 DNA reads TGCAGCGTTCAAGGGCCGAACACTGAAGCTTTCTTT. The V call is TRBV29-1, the J call TRBJ1-1, with D unclear. The germline V and J ends were trimmed by 5 bases and 1 base, with 8 bases remaining between them. Per germline, CDR1 SQVTM and CDR2 ANQGSEA. The CDR3 is 12 residues long.